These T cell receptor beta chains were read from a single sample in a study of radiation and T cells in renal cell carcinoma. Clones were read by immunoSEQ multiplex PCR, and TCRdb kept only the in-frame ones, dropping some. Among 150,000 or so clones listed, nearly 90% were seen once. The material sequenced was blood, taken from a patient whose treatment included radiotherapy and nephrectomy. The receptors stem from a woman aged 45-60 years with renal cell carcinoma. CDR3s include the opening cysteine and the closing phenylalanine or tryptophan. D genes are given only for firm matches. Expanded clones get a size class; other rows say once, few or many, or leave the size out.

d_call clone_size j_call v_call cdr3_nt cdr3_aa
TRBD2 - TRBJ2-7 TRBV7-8 TGTGCCAGCAGTCTTACTAGCGGATCCTACGAGCAGTACTTC CASSLTSGSYEQYF
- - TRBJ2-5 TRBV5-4 TGTGCCAGCAGCTTGTGGCTAGCCCCCCGGCAGACCCAGTACTTC CASSLWLAPRQTQYF
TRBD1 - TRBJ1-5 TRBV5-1 TGCGCCAGCAGCCCGGGACAGGGAAATCAGCCCCAGCATTTT CASSPGQGNQPQHF
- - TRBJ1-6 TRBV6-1 TGTGCCAGCAGTGAAGATCTAGATTCACCCCTCCACTTT CASSEDLDSPLHF
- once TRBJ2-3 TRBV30 TGTGCCTGGTACGGGCCGTCTACCACAGATACGCAGTATTTT CAWYGPSTTDTQYF
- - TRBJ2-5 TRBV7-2 TGTGCCAGCAGCTCCCCGGGTCTCCATCGAGGCGAGACCCAGTACTTC CASSSPGLHRGETQYF
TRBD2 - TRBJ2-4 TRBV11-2 TGTGCCAGCAGCTTAGTGGGGGGGGTTCTAGCCAAAAACATTCAGTACTTC CASSLVGGVLAKNIQYF
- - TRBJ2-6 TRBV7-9 TGTGCCAGCAGCCCTCCTGGCTCTGGGGCCAACGTCCTGACTTTC CASSPPGSGANVLTF
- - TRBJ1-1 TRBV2 TGTGCCAGCAGTACAGGGAGATGGTCTTTCTTT CASSTGRWSFF
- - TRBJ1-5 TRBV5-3 TGTGCCAGAAGCGAAAAAACCGGGTATCAGCCCCAGCATTTT CARSEKTGYQPQHF
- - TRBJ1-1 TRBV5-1 TGCGCCAGCAGCTTTAATAAGGACACTGAAGCTTTCTTT CASSFNKDTEAFF